Listed below are T cell receptor beta chains from one sample, sequenced in a study of shared clonotypes between healthy human individuals. Here immunoSEQ multiplex PCR was the method, and the copy in TCRdb shows in-frame clones only, minus some. The sample holds about 120,000 clones, over 65% seen once. The sample consisted of memory CD8+ T cells sorted from blood. These receptors were obtained from a woman aged 25 to 45 in good health. CDR3s include the opening cysteine and the closing phenylalanine or tryptophan. D genes are given only for firm matches. Size values are once, few and many counts, or a class for expanded clones, and some rows have none.

NA,TRBJ2-3,NA,TRBV7-9,TGTGCCAGCAGTGTGGGACGGTCAGATACGCAGTATTTT,CASSVGRSDTQYF
NA,TRBJ2-7,NA,TRBV29-1,TGCAGCGTTGAAGATGGGCAGGGGTACGAGCAGTACTTC,CSVEDGQGYEQYF
few,TRBJ2-1,NA,TRBV27,TGTGCCAGCAGTTTCAGTCTAGAAAATGAGCAGTTCTTC,CASSFSLENEQFF
NA,TRBJ2-3,NA,TRBV28,TGTGCCAGCAGTTCCACTACCGCAAACACAGATACGCAGTATTTT,CASSSTTANTDTQYF
few,TRBJ2-1,TRBD2,TRBV27,TGTGCCAGCAGTTTAGGGACTAGCGGGAGAGGGGAGCAGTTCTTC,CASSLGTSGRGEQFF
NA,TRBJ2-3,NA,TRBV2,TGTGCCAGCAGTGAAGTTCCGGACGCGGAAGGAGATACGCAGTATTTT,CASSEVPDAEGDTQYF
NA,TRBJ2-3,NA,TRBV4-1,TGCGCCAGCAGCCAATGGGAGTCAGATACGCAGTATTTT,CASSQWESDTQYF
NA,TRBJ2-5,NA,TRBV9,TGTGCCAGCAGCGTAGACGGCAGCCAAGAGACCCAGTACTTC,CASSVDGSQETQYF
NA,TRBJ2-7,TRBD1,TRBV2,TGTGCCAGCAGGTCCAGGGGGCTCTACGAGCAGTACTTC,CASRSRGLYEQYF
few,TRBJ2-7,TRBD2,TRBV7-2,TGTGCCAGCAGCCCCAGGACTAGCGGACAGTACTTC,CASSPRTSGQYF
NA,TRBJ1-4,NA,TRBV5-5,TGTGCCAGCAGCTCCGGACAGATGAATGAAAAACTGTTTTTT,CASSSGQMNEKLFF
NA,TRBJ2-7,TRBD2,TRBV7-8,TGTGCCAGCAGCTTGGGGCTCCCGGGACTAACCTACGAGCAGTACTTC,CASSLGLPGLTYEQYF
NA,TRBJ2-7,NA,TRBV13,TGTGCCAGCAGCTTAGGCTGGGGCTCCTACGAGCAGTACTTC,CASSLGWGSYEQYF
NA,TRBJ2-1,NA,TRBV28,TGTGCCAGCAGGGACCCTTTAGCGGTTATACAAAGTGAGCAGTTCTTC,CASRDPLAVIQSEQFF
NA,TRBJ1-2,TRBD1,TRBV27,TGTGCCAGCAGTGACCCCGACAGGGATGGCTACACCTTC,CASSDPDRDGYTF
once,TRBJ2-1,TRBD2,TRBV11-2,TGTGCCAGCAGCTTGTTCCGAGCGGGAGTCGGGAATGAGCAGTTCTTC,CASSLFRAGVGNEQFF
few,TRBJ2-3,NA,TRBV2,TGTGCCAGCAGCCCTTATTTTGGCACAGATACGCAGTATTTT,CASSPYFGTDTQYF
NA,TRBJ2-7,TRBD1,TRBV27,TGTGCCAGCAGACCCCACTTACGGACAGGGAAGTACGAGCAGTACTTC,CASRPHLRTGKYEQYF
NA,TRBJ1-1,NA,TRBV10-3,TGTGCCACCCCCGGGGACGGGGGGGACACTGAAGCTTTCTTT,CATPGDGGDTEAFF
NA,TRBJ2-1,NA,TRBV5-1,TGCGCCAGCAGCTTTTCAGTTCATGAGCAGTTCTTC,CASSFSVHEQFF
few,TRBJ2-7,NA,TRBV4-1,TGCGCCAGCAGCCAAGGGACAAATTACGAGCAGTACTTC,CASSQGTNYEQYF
NA,TRBJ2-7,TRBD1,TRBV11-1,TGTGCCAGCAGCTTTACAGGGGGGTACGAGCAGTACTTC,CASSFTGGYEQYF
many,TRBJ1-1,NA,TRBV5-1,TGCGCCAGCACCGGGGGGCGGGGAGCTTTCTTT,CASTGGRGAFF
NA,TRBJ2-3,TRBD1,TRBV2,TGTGCCAGCAGAGTACAGGGGATTAAGGGGACAGATACGCAGTATTTT,CASRVQGIKGTDTQYF
NA,TRBJ2-1,NA,TRBV5-1,TGCGCCAGCAGCGTAGACAGTAGCTCCTACAATGAGCAGTTCTTC,CASSVDSSSYNEQFF
NA,TRBJ1-2,TRBD1,TRBV5-4,TGTGCCAGCAGCTTGGGACAGGGGGTTGACGGCTACACCTTC,CASSLGQGVDGYTF
NA,TRBJ2-6,NA,TRBV6-1,TGTGCCAGCCTCCCATCTGGGGCCAACGTCCTGACTTTC,CASLPSGANVLTF
NA,TRBJ2-7,NA,TRBV9,TGTGCCAGCAGCGTAGCCGGAACCTCCTACGAGCAGTACTTC,CASSVAGTSYEQYF
NA,TRBJ2-7,NA,TRBV5-1,TGCGCCAGCAACGGGGGCACCTACTACGAGCAGTACTTC,CASNGGTYYEQYF
NA,TRBJ2-5,TRBD1,TRBV25-1,TGTGCCAGCACCGCACTTTTCGGGACAGGGGGCGGAGAGACCCAGTACTTC,CASTALFGTGGGETQYF
many,TRBJ2-7,NA,TRBV7-9,TGTGCCAGCAGCTTGGCGGCCCACTACGAGCAGTACTTC,CASSLAAHYEQYF
few,TRBJ2-7,NA,TRBV7-8,TGTGCCAGCAGCTTAGGGCTGTACACCCCCTACGAGCAGTACTTC,CASSLGLYTPYEQYF
NA,TRBJ2-1,NA,TRBV4-1,TGCGCCAGCAGCCCGGGACCAATCCCGGGGGATGAGCAGTTCTTC,CASSPGPIPGDEQFF
NA,TRBJ2-2,NA,TRBV7-9,TGTGCCAGCAAATCCGGGGAGAACACCGGGGAGCTGTTTTTT,CASKSGENTGELFF
NA,TRBJ2-6,NA,TRBV10-3,TGTGCCATCAGTGCGGTGAGCTCTGGGGCCAACGTCCTGACTTTC,CAISAVSSGANVLTF
NA,TRBJ1-2,TRBD1,TRBV7-8,TGTGCCAGCAGCTTGTCCGGGACAGGGACTCGAGGCTACACCTTC,CASSLSGTGTRGYTF
NA,TRBJ1-5,NA,TRBV28,TGTGCCAGCAGCTTCAGTCTAACAGGGATTCAGCCCCAGCATTTT,CASSFSLTGIQPQHF
NA,TRBJ1-3,TRBD1,TRBV4-1,TGCGCCAGCAGCCACACCCAGGGGGGGACTGGAAACACCATATATTTT,CASSHTQGGTGNTIYF
NA,TRBJ2-1,TRBD2,TRBV27,TGTGCCAGCAGTCGTAGCGGGCCCCCCTACAATGAGCAGTTCTTC,CASSRSGPPYNEQFF
NA,TRBJ1-3,NA,TRBV25-1,TGTGCCAGCAGTGAACAGGCCGGACGAAACACCATATATTTT,CASSEQAGRNTIYF
NA,TRBJ2-7,NA,TRBV10-1,TGCGCCAGCAGTGTAGCTAGCGCCCACGAGCAGTACTTC,CASSVASAHEQYF